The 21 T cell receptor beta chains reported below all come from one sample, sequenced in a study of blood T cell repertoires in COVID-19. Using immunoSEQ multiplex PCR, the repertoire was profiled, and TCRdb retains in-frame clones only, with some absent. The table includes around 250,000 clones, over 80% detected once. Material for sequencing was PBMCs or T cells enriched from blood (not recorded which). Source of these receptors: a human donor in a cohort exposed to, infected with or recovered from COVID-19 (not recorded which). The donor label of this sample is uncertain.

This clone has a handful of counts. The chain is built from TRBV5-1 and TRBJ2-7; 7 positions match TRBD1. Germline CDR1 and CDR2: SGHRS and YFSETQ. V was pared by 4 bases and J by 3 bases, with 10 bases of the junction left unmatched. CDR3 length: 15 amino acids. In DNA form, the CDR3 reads TGCGCCAGCAGCAACGCCGGGACAGCCCACTACGAGCAGTACTTC. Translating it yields CASSNAGTAHYEQYF. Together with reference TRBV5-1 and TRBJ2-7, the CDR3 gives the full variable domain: KAGVTQTPRYLIKTRGQQVTLSCSPISGHRSVSWYQQTPGQGLQFLFEYFSETQRNKGNFPGRFSGRQFSNSRSEMNVSTLELGDSALYLCASSNAGTAHYEQYFGPGTRLTVT.

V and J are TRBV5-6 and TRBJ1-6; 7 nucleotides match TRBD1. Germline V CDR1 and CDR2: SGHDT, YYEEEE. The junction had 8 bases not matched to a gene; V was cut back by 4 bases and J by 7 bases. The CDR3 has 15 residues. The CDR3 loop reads CASSRGGTVNSPLHF. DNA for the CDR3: TGTGCCAGCAGCCGTGGTGGGACAGTCAATTCACCCCTCCACTTT.

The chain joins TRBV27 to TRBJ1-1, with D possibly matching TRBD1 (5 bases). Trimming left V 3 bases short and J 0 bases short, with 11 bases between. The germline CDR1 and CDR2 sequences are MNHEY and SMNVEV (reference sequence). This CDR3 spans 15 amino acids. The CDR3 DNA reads TGTGCCAGCAGTTTTGGAACAGGATTGAACACTGAAGCTTTCTTT. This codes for CASSFGTGLNTEAFF.

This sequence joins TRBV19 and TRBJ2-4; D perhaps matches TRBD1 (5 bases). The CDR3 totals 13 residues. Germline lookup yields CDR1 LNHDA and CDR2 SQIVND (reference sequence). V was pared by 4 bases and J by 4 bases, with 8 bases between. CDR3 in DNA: TGTGCCAGTAGTAGTGGGGCAAAAAACATTCAGTACTTC. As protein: CASSSGAKNIQYF.

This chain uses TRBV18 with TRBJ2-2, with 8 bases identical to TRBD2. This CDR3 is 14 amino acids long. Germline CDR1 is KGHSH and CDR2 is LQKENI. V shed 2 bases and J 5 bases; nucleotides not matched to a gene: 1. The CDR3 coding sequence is TGTGCCAGCTCACCAGGGACTAGTACCGGGGAGCTGTTTTTT. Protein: CASSPGTSTGELFF.

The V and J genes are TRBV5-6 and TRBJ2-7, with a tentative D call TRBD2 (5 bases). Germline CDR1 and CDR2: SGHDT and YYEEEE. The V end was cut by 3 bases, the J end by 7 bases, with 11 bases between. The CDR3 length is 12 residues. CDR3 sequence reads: CASSSPSGEQYF. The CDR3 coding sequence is TGTGCCAGCAGCTCCCCCTCGGGGGAGCAGTACTTC.

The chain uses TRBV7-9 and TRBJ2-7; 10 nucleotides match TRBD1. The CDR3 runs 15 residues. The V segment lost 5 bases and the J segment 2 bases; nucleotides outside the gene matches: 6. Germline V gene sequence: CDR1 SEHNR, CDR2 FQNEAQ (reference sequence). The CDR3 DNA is TGTGCCAGCAGCCCCCGGACAGGGGGGACCTACGAGCAGTACTTC. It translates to CASSPRTGGTYEQYF.

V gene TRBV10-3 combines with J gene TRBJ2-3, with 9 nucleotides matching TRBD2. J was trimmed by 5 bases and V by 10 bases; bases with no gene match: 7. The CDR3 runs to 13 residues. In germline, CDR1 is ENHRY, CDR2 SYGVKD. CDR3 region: CASSGGSLDTQYF. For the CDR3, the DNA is TGTGCCAGCAGCGGGGGGTCCTTAGATACGCAGTATTTT.

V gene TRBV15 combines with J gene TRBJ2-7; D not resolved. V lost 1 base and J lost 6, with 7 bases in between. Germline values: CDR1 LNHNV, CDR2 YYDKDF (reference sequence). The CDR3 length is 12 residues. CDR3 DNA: TGTGCCACCAGCAGAGCGTCCGGCGAGCAGTACTTC. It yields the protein CATSRASGEQYF.

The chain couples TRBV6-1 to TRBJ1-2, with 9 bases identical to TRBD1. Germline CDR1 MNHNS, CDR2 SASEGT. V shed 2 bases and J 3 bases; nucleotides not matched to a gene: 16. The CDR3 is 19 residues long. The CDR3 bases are TGTGCCAGCAGTGAACAGCCTCCGGGACAGGGACGGCGTTACTATGGCTACACCTTC. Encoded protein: CASSEQPPGQGRRYYGYTF.

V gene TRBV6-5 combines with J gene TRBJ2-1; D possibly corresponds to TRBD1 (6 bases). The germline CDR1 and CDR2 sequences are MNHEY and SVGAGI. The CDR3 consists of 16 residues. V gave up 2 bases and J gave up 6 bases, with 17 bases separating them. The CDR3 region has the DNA TGTGCCAGCAGTTACGAGGGGGTTTATGGGATCAATGAGCAGTTCTTC. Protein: CASSYEGVYGINEQFF.

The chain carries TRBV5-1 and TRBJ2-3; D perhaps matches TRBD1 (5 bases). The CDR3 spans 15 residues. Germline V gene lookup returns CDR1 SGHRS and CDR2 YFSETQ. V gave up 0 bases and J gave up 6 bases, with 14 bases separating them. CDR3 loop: CASSLEGRWGDTQYF. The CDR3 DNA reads TGCGCCAGCAGCTTGGAGGGAAGGTGGGGCGATACGCAGTATTTT. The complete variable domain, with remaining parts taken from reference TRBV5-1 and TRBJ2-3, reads KAGVTQTPRYLIKTRGQQVTLSCSPISGHRSVSWYQQTPGQGLQFLFEYFSETQRNKGNFPGRFSGRQFSNSRSEMNVSTLELGDSALYLCASSLEGRWGDTQYFGPGTRLTVL.

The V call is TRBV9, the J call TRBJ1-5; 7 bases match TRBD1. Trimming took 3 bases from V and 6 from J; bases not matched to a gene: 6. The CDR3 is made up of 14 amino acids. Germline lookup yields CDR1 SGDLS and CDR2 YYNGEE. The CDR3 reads CASSDEGAAQPQHF. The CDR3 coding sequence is TGTGCCAGCAGCGATGAGGGGGCGGCTCAGCCCCAGCATTTT.

The CDR3 is CASSSRLADTQYF. The CDR3 coding sequence is TGTGCCAGCAGCTCCCGACTAGCAGATACGCAGTATTTT. The V call is TRBV7-2, the J call TRBJ2-3; D might be TRBD2 (6 bases). The CDR3 is 13 amino acids. V dropped 4 bases and J dropped 4 bases, with 9 bases sitting between them. Per the germline V gene, CDR1 is SGHTA and CDR2 is FQGNSA.

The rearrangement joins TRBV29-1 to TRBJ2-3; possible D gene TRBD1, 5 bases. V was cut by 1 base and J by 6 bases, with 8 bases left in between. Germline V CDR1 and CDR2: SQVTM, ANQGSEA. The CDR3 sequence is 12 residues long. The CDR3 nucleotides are TGCAGCGTTGAAGTCCAGGGCGATACGCAGTATTTT. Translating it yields CSVEVQGDTQYF.

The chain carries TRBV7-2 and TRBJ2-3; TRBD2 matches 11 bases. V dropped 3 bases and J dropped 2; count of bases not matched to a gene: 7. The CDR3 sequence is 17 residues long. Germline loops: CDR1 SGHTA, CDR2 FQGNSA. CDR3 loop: CASSFRTSGGITDTQYF. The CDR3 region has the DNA TGTGCCAGCAGCTTCCGTACTAGCGGGGGAATCACAGATACGCAGTATTTT.

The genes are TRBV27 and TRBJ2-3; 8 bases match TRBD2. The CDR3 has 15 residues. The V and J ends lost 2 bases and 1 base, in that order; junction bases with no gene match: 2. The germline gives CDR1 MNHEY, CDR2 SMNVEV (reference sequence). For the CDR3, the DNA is TGTGCCAGCAGTTTAAATAGCGGGGGCACAGATACGCAGTATTTT. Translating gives CASSLNSGGTDTQYF.

CDR3 in DNA: TGTGCCAGCAGTTTCGGGGTTGGAAACACCATATATTTT. It yields the protein CASSFGVGNTIYF. V and J are TRBV12-3 or TRBV12-4 and TRBJ1-3; D gene ambiguous. The CDR3 is made up of 13 amino acids. V shed 3 bases and J shed 3 bases, with 6 bases lying between them.

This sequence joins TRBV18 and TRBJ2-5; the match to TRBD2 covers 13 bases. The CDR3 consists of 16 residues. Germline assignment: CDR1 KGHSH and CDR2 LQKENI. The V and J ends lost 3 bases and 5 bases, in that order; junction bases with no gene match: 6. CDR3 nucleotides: TGTGCCAGCTCACCTTTGACTAGCGGGGGGAGTGAGACCCAGTACTTC. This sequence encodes CASSPLTSGGSETQYF.

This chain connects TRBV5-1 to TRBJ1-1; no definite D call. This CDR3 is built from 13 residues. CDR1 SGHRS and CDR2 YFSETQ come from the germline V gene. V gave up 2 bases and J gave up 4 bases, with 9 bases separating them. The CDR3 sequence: CASSFNGRTEAFF. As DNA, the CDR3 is TGCGCCAGCAGCTTTAATGGGCGCACTGAAGCTTTCTTT.

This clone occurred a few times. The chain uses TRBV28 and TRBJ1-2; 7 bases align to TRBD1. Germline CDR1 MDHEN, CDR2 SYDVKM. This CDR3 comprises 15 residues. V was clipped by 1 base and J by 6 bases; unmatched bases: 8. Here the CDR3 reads CASSLFSNRGHGYTF. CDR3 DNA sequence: TGTGCCAGCAGTTTATTCTCGAACAGGGGCCATGGCTACACCTTC.